The 8 T cell receptor beta chains below all came from one sample that was sequenced in a study of cytomegalovirus exposure and HLA in healthy donors (dated by TCRdb to 2016 to 2017). Libraries were prepared through the immunoSEQ multiplex PCR assay. A mixture of 60 forward primers for TCR Vbeta segments and 13 reverse primers for TCR Jbeta segments was used in the multiplex PCR. The table was pulled from immuneACCESS by TCRdb, which kept in-frame rearrangements only. Such tables lose some clones; where checked, under half of the loss comes from unresolved V genes, and the rest has no known cause. In all, the sample holds 100,000 to 150,000 clones, and 70% to 85% of those were seen once. The ten largest clones represent 2.7% of the sample. The sample consisted of PBMCs. These receptors originate from a boy aged 2-9 years in good health and CMV-seronegative.

V and J are TRBV9 and TRBJ1-1; the D gene is possibly TRBD1 (5 bases). This CDR3 is 13 amino acids long. Trimming cost V 2 bases and J 3 bases, with 8 bases left between them. Germline assignment: CDR1 SGDLS and CDR2 YYNGEE. CDR3 in DNA: TGTGCCAGCAGCGTTTGGGGGGACACTGAAGCTTTCTTT. It translates to CASSVWGDTEAFF.

Worth noting for this clone: The DNA is left out, because the CDR3 cannot be placed on it with certainty; the CDR3 is given as TCRdb lists it. This sequence joins TRBV25-1 and TRBJ1-4; the listed D gene, TRBD1, was not tested against the DNA. The CDR3 is 15 amino acids in total, end residues counted. Germline V gives CDR1 MGHDK, CDR2 SYGVNS. The CDR3 loop is CASSEGQQLMKNCFF.

The rearrangement uses TRBV6-1 and TRBJ1-5, with a weak D call TRBD1 (5 bases). V lost 0 bases, J lost 1 base, and 10 bases lay in between. Germline-derived CDR1 and CDR2 are MNHNS and SASEGT. CDR3 length: 16 residues. CDR3: CASSEARWGSNQPQHF. CDR3 bases: TGTGCCAGCAGTGAAGCAAGATGGGGCAGCAATCAGCCCCAGCATTTT.

This clone was seen a single time. The V and J genes are TRBV5-1 and TRBJ1-2; tentative D call: TRBD1 (6 bases). Germline loops: CDR1 SGHRS, CDR2 YFSETQ. The V end was cut by 4 bases, the J end by 4 bases, with 14 bases between. This CDR3 is built from 14 residues. The CDR3 DNA sequence: TGCGCCAGCAGCCCCGGCAGGGGATCCTATGGCTACACCTTC. This gives the protein CASSPGRGSYGYTF.

The V and J genes are TRBV5-1 and TRBJ1-1; TRBD1 agrees at 9 bases. The CDR3 is made up of 14 amino acids. Losses at the gene ends were 7 bases for V and 2 bases for J; bases not matched to a gene: 6. Germline V gene data show CDR1 as SGHRS and CDR2 as YFSETQ. The CDR3 sequence is CASGWTGVNTEAFF. CDR3 bases: TGCGCCAGCGGATGGACAGGGGTAAACACTGAAGCTTTCTTT.

The CDR3 sequence: CASSFFLAGYNEQFF. CDR3 bases: TGTGCCAGCAGCTTCTTCCTAGCGGGCTACAATGAGCAGTTCTTC. This chain links TRBV11-3 with TRBJ2-1, with 8 bases fitting TRBD2. The CDR3 has 15 amino acids. Germline values: CDR1 SGHNT, CDR2 YENEEA. J gave up 3 bases and V 3 bases, and 4 bases lay outside the gene matches. The whole variable domain, remainder taken from reference TRBV11-3 and TRBJ2-1, is EAGVVQSPRYKIIEKKQPVAFWCNPISGHNTLYWYLQNLGQGPELLIRYENEEAVDDSQLPKDRFSAERLKGVDSTLKIQPAELGDSAVYLCASSFFLAGYNEQFFGPGTRLTVL.

This clone was seen only once. This sequence joins TRBV2 and TRBJ2-4; 7 positions agree with TRBD1. With V trimmed by 2 bases and J by 15 bases, 4 bases remained unmatched. CDR1 and CDR2 (germline): SNHLY, FYNNEI. This CDR3 spans 11 amino acids. The CDR3 here is CASSELAGGYF. The CDR3, as DNA: TGTGCCAGCAGTGAACTAGCAGGGGGGTACTTC. Looking up the rest from reference TRBV2 and TRBJ2-4 gives the full variable domain: EPEVTQTPSHQVTQMGQEVILRCVPISNHLYFYWYRQILGQKVEFLVSFYNNEISEKSEIFDDQFSVERPDGSNFTLKIRSTKLEDSAMYFCASSELAGGYFGAGTRLSVL.

This clone was observed a handful of times. This chain uses TRBV11-2 with TRBJ2-5; D might be TRBD2 (6 bases). Germline assignment: CDR1 SGHAT and CDR2 FQNNGV. Trimming took off 2 bases at V and 2 bases at J, with 15 bases between the two ends. This CDR3 has 16 residues. The CDR3 sequence: CASSLMSGGFQETQYF. The CDR3 nucleotides are TGTGCCAGCAGCTTAATGAGTGGGGGGTTTCAAGAGACCCAGTACTTC.